The clone carrying this T cell receptor (beta chain) was seen a few times. Original analysis: Amplification from reference gene primers served as the basis for estimated nucleated cell counts. Libraries were prepared by immunoSEQ multiplex PCR; TCRdb keeps only in-frame clonotypes and omits some of them. The D gene and trimming were derived from the DNA, and the V and J assignments and clone size from that table. The table lists some 180,000 clones, 80% to 90% of them singletons, with 9.5% to 11% in the top ten. Those enrolled in Seattle joined during active infection and were followed longitudinally afterward. This entry belongs to a study of blood T cell repertoires in COVID-19. Study details: Whether acute or convalescent, the COVID-19 samples came from the United States, Italy and Spain. In each case, the material was cDNA or gDNA derived from T cells, B-cell-depleted T cells, or PBMCs.

The germline V and J ends were trimmed by 3 bases and 0 bases, with 12 bases remaining between them. Looked up from germline, CDR1 is SGDLS and CDR2 is YYNGEE. The CDR3 sequence is 15 residues long. The TCR was taken from a woman in her forties with COVID-19, enrolled during active disease. J is TRBJ1-2 and V is TRBV9; TRBD1 might be the D (5 bases). Sequenced material: peripheral blood. CDR3 nucleotides: TGTGCCAGCAGCGGAACAGGTCCCTCTAACTATGGCTACACCTTC. Protein: CASSGTGPSNYGYTF.